These T cell receptor beta chains were read from a single sample in a study of shared clonotypes between healthy human individuals. Clones were sequenced by immunoSEQ multiplex PCR, and TCRdb holds only the in-frame ones, with some missing. Here the sample spans about 1.5 million clones, roughly 96% being singletons. The sample was naive CD4+ T cells sorted from blood. Every receptor here comes from a man aged 25 to 45 in good health. Each CDR3 is given with its conserved first and last residue. A D gene is named only where the DNA matches it firmly.

d_gene: TRBD2; v_gene: TRBV19; j_gene: TRBJ2-1; CDR3nt: TGTGCCAGTAGTATATTCAGCGGGAGGAACTACAATGAGCAGTTCTTC; CDR3aa: CASSIFSGRNYNEQFF
d_gene: TRBD1; v_gene: TRBV2; j_gene: TRBJ1-2; CDR3nt: TGTGCCAGCAGCGGGACAGCCCTTAACTATGGCTACACCTTC; CDR3aa: CASSGTALNYGYTF
d_gene: NA; v_gene: TRBV29-1; j_gene: TRBJ2-1; CDR3nt: TGCAGCGTCCCCAGGGGCGCATCGAATGAGCAGTTCTTC; CDR3aa: CSVPRGASNEQFF
d_gene: NA; v_gene: TRBV6-6; j_gene: TRBJ2-1; CDR3nt: TGTGCCAGCAGTTGGCCCGGGGAGAGGGCGCTCAATGAGCAGTTCTTC; CDR3aa: CASSWPGERALNEQFF
d_gene: NA; v_gene: TRBV11-2; j_gene: TRBJ2-7; CDR3nt: TGTGCCAGCAGCTTAGCAGCCAGCAGACTCTACGAGCAGTACTTC; CDR3aa: CASSLAASRLYEQYF
d_gene: NA; v_gene: TRBV2; j_gene: TRBJ2-5; CDR3nt: TGTGCCAGCAGCAGGGGGACCCAGTACTTC; CDR3aa: CASSRGTQYF
d_gene: NA; v_gene: TRBV6-6; j_gene: TRBJ2-7; CDR3nt: TGTGCCAGCAGTCGGGACATCTCCTACGAGCAGTACTTC; CDR3aa: CASSRDISYEQYF
d_gene: NA; v_gene: TRBV6-5; j_gene: TRBJ1-5; CDR3nt: TGTGCCAGCAGTTACGTTCAAAATCAGCCCCAGCATTTT; CDR3aa: CASSYVQNQPQHF
d_gene: TRBD2; v_gene: TRBV5-1; j_gene: TRBJ2-7; CDR3nt: TGCGCCAGCAGCTTGGGCCTAGCGGGAGGACCCGCTTCCTACGAGCAGTACTTC; CDR3aa: CASSLGLAGGPASYEQYF
d_gene: TRBD2; v_gene: TRBV18; j_gene: TRBJ2-2; CDR3nt: TGTGCCAGCTCACCAATAAGCGGGAGGGCCGGCACCGGGGAGCTGTTTTTT; CDR3aa: CASSPISGRAGTGELFF
d_gene: NA; v_gene: TRBV28; j_gene: TRBJ2-7; CDR3nt: TGTGCCAGCAGACAACTGAGAGGGAAGAATGGGACCTACGAGCAGTACTTC; CDR3aa: CASRQLRGKNGTYEQYF